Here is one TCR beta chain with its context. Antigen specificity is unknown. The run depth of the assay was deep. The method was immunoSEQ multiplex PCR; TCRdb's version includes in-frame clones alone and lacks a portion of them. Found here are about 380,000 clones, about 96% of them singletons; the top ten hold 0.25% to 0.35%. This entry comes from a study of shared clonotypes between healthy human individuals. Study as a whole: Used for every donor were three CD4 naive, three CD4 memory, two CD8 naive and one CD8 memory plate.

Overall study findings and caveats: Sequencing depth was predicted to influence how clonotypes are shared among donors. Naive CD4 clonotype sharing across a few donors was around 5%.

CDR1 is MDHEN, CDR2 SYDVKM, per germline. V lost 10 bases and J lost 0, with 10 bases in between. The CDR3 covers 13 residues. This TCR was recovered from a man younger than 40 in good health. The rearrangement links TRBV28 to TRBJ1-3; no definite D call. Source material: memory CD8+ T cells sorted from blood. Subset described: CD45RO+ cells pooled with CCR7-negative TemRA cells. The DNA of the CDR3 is TGTGCCACCTTCCGGGACTCTGGAAACACCATATATTTT. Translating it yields CATFRDSGNTIYF.